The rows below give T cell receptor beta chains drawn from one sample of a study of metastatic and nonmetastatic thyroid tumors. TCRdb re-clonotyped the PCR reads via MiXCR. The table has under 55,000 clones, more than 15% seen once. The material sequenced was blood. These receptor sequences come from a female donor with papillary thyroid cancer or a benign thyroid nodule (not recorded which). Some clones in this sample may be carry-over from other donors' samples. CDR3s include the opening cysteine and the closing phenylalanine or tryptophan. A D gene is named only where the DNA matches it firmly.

CASTLGRPNTVELFF | TRBV6-1 | NA
CASSYPRRDTEAFF | TRBV6-6 | NA
CASSQTAGPGNEQFF | TRBV4-1 | NA
CASSSQTGLSGANVLTF | TRBV9 | TRBD1
CASSWGSGSNQPQHF | TRBV28 | NA
CASSQDSYEQFF | TRBV28 | NA
CASSLAQNTEAFF | TRBV7-2 | NA
CATSRGPGTEAFF | TRBV15 | NA
CACSTTGENEQFF | TRBV30 | TRBD1
CASTQTGDEQYF | TRBV7-9 | TRBD1
CASSPGQHVTEAFF | TRBV28 | TRBD1
CASSEWGAAYEQYF | TRBV6-1 | NA
CASSARGRDTQYF | TRBV12-3/TRBV12-4 | NA
CASSLARDSYGYTF | TRBV12-3/TRBV12-4 | TRBD1
CASSEVPAQQYSPLHF | TRBV6-1 | NA
CASGSSGYEQYF | TRBV19 | NA
CSASWEWGNEQFF | TRBV20-1 | NA
CSAVDIGSGPHGELFF | TRBV20-1 | NA
CASSVDGVRGYTF | TRBV28 | NA
CSAREQGGTGELFF | TRBV20-1 | NA
CATSYFGGSDQFF | TRBV24-1 | NA
CASSPPTGVRYGYTF | TRBV18 | TRBD1
CASSYRPGTDSYEQYF | TRBV11-2 | TRBD1
CASSFFNYYEQYF | TRBV28 | NA
CASLSGSGRNEQFF | TRBV6-1 | TRBD2
CASILLCFEQYF | TRBV11-2 | NA
CASSPDRDSPLHF | TRBV18 | TRBD1
CATTEGFNTGELFF | TRBV5-1 | NA
CASSYGGDGGANVLTF | TRBV28 | TRBD2
CSARQATGLAGGYNEHFF | TRBV20-1 | TRBD2
CASSVRPTGGQDTEAFF | TRBV9 | NA
CASSTGGSGEKLFF | TRBV10-1 | TRBD1
CASSLRGTAALEQYF | TRBV28 | NA
CAWSVLLSPLHF | TRBV30 | NA
CASSPPSRGIGYEQYF | TRBV18 | TRBD1
CASSQGTGEIHEQYF | TRBV25-1 | TRBD1
CASSQDRGLAGVDTQYF | TRBV4-1 | TRBD2
CASRLGGSSTDTQYF | TRBV28 | NA
CASSLSPRQGLGTEAFF | TRBV28 | TRBD1
CSASASGEPSYEQYF | TRBV20-1 | TRBD2
CAWNPQRVGTGELFF | TRBV30 | NA
CSARDPAGGTGELFF | TRBV20-1 | TRBD1
CASSLPGQGNEQYF | TRBV7-9 | TRBD1
CASRQWDNYPTSGSNVLTF | TRBV28 | NA
CASSYGLAGPYEQYF | TRBV6-2/TRBV6-3 | TRBD2
CASSYRGPGQPQHF | TRBV7-8 | TRBD1
CSAGDYEQYF | TRBV29-1 | NA
CASSLGPGTNTEAFF | TRBV5-1 | NA
CASNGQGGAYGYTF | TRBV6-1 | TRBD1
CDGNIVYSNQPQHF | TRBV6-1 | NA
CASSWGKGWAEAFF | TRBV5-6 | NA